These T cell receptor beta chains were read from a single sample in a study of CD4 T cells in relation to SARS-CoV-2 and coronaviruses. TCRdb's table, derived via immunoSEQ multiplex PCR, lists solely in-frame clones and lacks some. The sample lists around 25,000 clones, around 76% occurring once. The antigens for these receptors are not known. Sequencing was performed on CD4+ T cells from PBMCs, cultured in vitro. These TCRs come from a human donor in good health. The CDR3 runs from the conserved cysteine through the conserved F or W. The D gene is left open where the match is weak. A clone size is listed for some rows: how often the clone was seen (once, few, many), or a class if it is expanded.

j_gene,abundance,d_gene,v_gene,CDR3nt,CDR3aa
TRBJ1-2,-,-,TRBV2,TGTGCCAGCAGTGAATACGGCAGAGACTATGGCTACACCTTC,CASSEYGRDYGYTF
TRBJ2-5,-,TRBD1,TRBV19,TGTGCCAGTAGTATCGGCGGGACAGGCCAAGAGACCCAGTACTTC,CASSIGGTGQETQYF
TRBJ2-3,-,-,TRBV9,TGTGCCAGCAGCCCACACTCCGCTTACACAGATACGCAGTATTTT,CASSPHSAYTDTQYF
TRBJ2-7,-,TRBD1,TRBV6-5,TGTGCCAGCAGTTCTCATTTGGACAGGGCCAACGAGCAGTACTTC,CASSSHLDRANEQYF
TRBJ2-7,-,-,TRBV9,TGTGCCAGCAGCGTAGGCGCAGGGGAGGGTCGCGAGCAGTACTTC,CASSVGAGEGREQYF
TRBJ2-4,-,-,TRBV6-6,TGTGCCAGCAGTCCGATGGGGGCCCTAGCCAAAAACATTCAGTACTTC,CASSPMGALAKNIQYF
TRBJ2-1,-,-,TRBV7-2,TGTGCCAGCAGCTTAGGTTTGGGGGTGGGGGACTTCGAATACAATGAGCAGTTCTTC,CASSLGLGVGDFEYNEQFF
TRBJ1-1,-,-,TRBV11-2,TGTGCCAGCAGCTTAGGGCAGGGGTCTGAAGCTTTCTTT,CASSLGQGSEAFF
TRBJ2-1,-,-,TRBV4-3,TGCGCCAGCAGCCATCGCCTAGCGATCTACAATGAGCAGTTCTTC,CASSHRLAIYNEQFF
TRBJ1-2,few,-,TRBV25-1,TGTGCCAGCAGTGAAGGTGACCAGGTTAATGATGGCTACACCTTC,CASSEGDQVNDGYTF
TRBJ2-1,-,-,TRBV19,TGTGCCAGTAGTATCACACATGGGGGGGGCCGGTACAATGAGCAGTTCTTC,CASSITHGGGRYNEQFF
TRBJ2-7,-,TRBD1,TRBV29-1,TGCAGCGTTGGGGGGAGACAGGGGGCGGCTAGCGAGCAGTACTTC,CSVGGRQGAASEQYF
TRBJ2-2,-,-,TRBV9,TGTGCCAGCAGCGTAGAGGCCACCGGGGAGCTGTTTTTT,CASSVEATGELFF
TRBJ2-1,-,TRBD2,TRBV4-3,TGCGCCAGCAGCCAAGAGTCGGGAGGGCCCCTAAGGGAGCAGTTCTTC,CASSQESGGPLREQFF
TRBJ2-1,few,-,TRBV29-1,TGCAGCGTTGGGGGCGGGACCGCGGTCAATGAGCAGTTCTTC,CSVGGGTAVNEQFF
TRBJ2-2,-,TRBD1,TRBV24-1,TGTGCCACCCCTTTGAGGGTCTTCGGGACAGGGGAAACCGGGGAGCTGTTTTTT,CATPLRVFGTGETGELFF
TRBJ2-1,few,TRBD1,TRBV7-6,TGTGCCAGCAGCCGTAATTCGGGACAGGGGGCAAATGAGCAGTTCTTC,CASSRNSGQGANEQFF
TRBJ2-5,-,-,TRBV7-6,TGTGCCAGCAGCTTAGCGGACGGCGGGCAAGAGACCCAGTACTTC,CASSLADGGQETQYF
TRBJ1-5,-,-,TRBV19,TGTGCCAGTAGTATTTTGGGGGACAATCAGCCCCAGCATTTT,CASSILGDNQPQHF
TRBJ2-7,-,TRBD2,TRBV20-1,TGCAGTGCTAGTTCGACTAGCGGGAGCTTGGGCGAGCAGTACTTC,CSASSTSGSLGEQYF
TRBJ1-2,-,-,TRBV20-1,TGCAGTACGGAGTCTAACTATGGCTACACCTTC,CSTESNYGYTF
TRBJ1-4,-,-,TRBV19,TGTGCCAGTAGTATGCAGGCAACGGGCGAAAAACTGTTTTTT,CASSMQATGEKLFF
TRBJ2-1,-,-,TRBV10-3,TGTGCCATCAGTGAGTCGATTCAAGCTACCAACTACAATGAGCAGTTCTTC,CAISESIQATNYNEQFF
TRBJ1-1,-,TRBD1,TRBV6-1,TGTGCCAGCAGTGAAGATCCCCCCGGACAGGCTCGATACACTGAAGCTTTCTTT,CASSEDPPGQARYTEAFF
TRBJ2-1,-,-,TRBV7-8,TGTGCCAGCACCATCTACAATGAGCAGTTCTTC,CASTIYNEQFF
TRBJ1-3,-,-,TRBV7-2,TGTGCCAGCAGCTTATTACACCTCTCTGGAAACACCATATATTTT,CASSLLHLSGNTIYF
TRBJ2-2,-,TRBD1,TRBV10-3,TGTGCCACTTCAGACAGGGGGCAGGACACCGGGGAGCTGTTTTTT,CATSDRGQDTGELFF
TRBJ2-3,-,-,TRBV3-1/TRBV3-2,TGTGCCAGCAGCCAAGTGTTTCTGGGAGGCGATACGCAGTATTTT,CASSQVFLGGDTQYF
TRBJ2-7,few,TRBD2,TRBV2,TGTGCCAGCAGCCGTAGACTAGCGCGCTACGAGCAGTACTTC,CASSRRLARYEQYF
TRBJ1-2,-,TRBD1,TRBV4-1,TGCGCCAGCAGCCAGCAGGGGGACTATGGCTACACCTTC,CASSQQGDYGYTF
TRBJ2-3,-,TRBD2,TRBV3-1/TRBV3-2,TGTGCCAGCAGCCAAGGTTTGGGGGGGGGAGATACGCAGTATTTT,CASSQGLGGGDTQYF
TRBJ2-5,-,-,TRBV12-2,TGTGCAAGTCGCTTTAGGGTAGCGGGAGATCGGGAGACCCAGTACTTC,CASRFRVAGDRETQYF
TRBJ2-2,-,TRBD1,TRBV5-1,TGCGCCAGCAGCACTGGACAGGGAGGCACCGGGGAGCTGTTTTTT,CASSTGQGGTGELFF
TRBJ1-2,-,-,TRBV3-1/TRBV3-2,TGTGCCAGCAGCCAGGAAAACCTCCTCTATGGCTACACCTTC,CASSQENLLYGYTF
TRBJ2-3,-,TRBD2,TRBV2,TGTGCCAGCAGGGACACGCTAGCGGGAGCGGTAACAGATACGCAGTATTTT,CASRDTLAGAVTDTQYF